The 18 T cell receptor beta chains below all came from one sample that was sequenced in a study of Graves' ophthalmopathy and Graves' hyperthyroidism. CDR3 regions of TCR beta were amplified from RNA transcripts. Investigators did first-round RT-PCR with HTBI primers, then second-round multiplex PCR. TCRdb analysed the multiplex PCR reads with MiXCR anew, one entry per CDR3 protein. The data contain almost 750,000 distinct CDR3 sequences, 35% to 50% of them singletons. The sample comprised peripheral blood. Receptors were obtained from an adult man with Graves' ophthalmopathy.

Comment on this clonotype: Given a much more abundant clone one base away, this may be a read error. The chain joins TRBV29-1 to TRBJ1-2; no reliable D call. CDR1 is SQVTM, CDR2 ANQGSEA, per germline. V was clipped by 1 base and J by 3 bases, with 9 bases between them. This CDR3 is built from 13 residues. In DNA, the CDR3 is TGCAGCGTTGAAGCTTTGGATTACTATGGCTACACCTTC. Its translation: CSVEALDYYGYTF.

The V and J genes are TRBV9 and TRBJ1-2; 9 bases map to TRBD1. V shed 3 bases and J 4 bases; nucleotides not matched to a gene: 13. The CDR3 runs to 17 residues. Germline values: CDR1 SGDLS, CDR2 YYNGEE. The chain's CDR3 is CASSAIYRDRAGYGYTF. For the CDR3, the DNA is TGTGCCAGCAGCGCTATTTACCGGGACAGGGCTGGCTATGGCTACACCTTC.

This clonotype was seen many times. The chain joins TRBV29-1 to TRBJ2-7; D is ambiguous. The germline V and J ends were trimmed by 6 bases and 0 bases, with 12 bases remaining between them. The CDR3 runs 13 residues. In germline, CDR1 is SQVTM, CDR2 ANQGSEA. As DNA, the CDR3 is TGCAGCGTGGCCAGCACGAGCTCCTACGAGCAGTACTTC. This translates into CSVASTSSYEQYF.

The V gene is TRBV29-1, the J gene TRBJ2-7, with 10 bases lining up with TRBD1. The CDR3 has 12 residues. Germline trimming cut 3 bases from V and 10 bases from J; bases unmatched to any gene: 6. Germline V gene data show CDR1 as SQVTM and CDR2 as ANQGSEA. In DNA form, the CDR3 reads TGCAGCGTTGATGACAGGGGGCTCGAACAGTACTTC. Translated: CSVDDRGLEQYF.

The V and J genes are TRBV5-5 and TRBJ1-2; D is unresolved. Trimming removed 4 bases from V and 8 bases from J, with 18 bases in between. There are 14 residues in the CDR3. Looked up from germline, CDR1 is SGHKS and CDR2 is YYEKEE (reference sequence). The CDR3 DNA is TGTGCCAGCAGCGTAGATGGGGATCTTCCGGGCTACACCTTC. Its protein is CASSVDGDLPGYTF.

In nucleotides, the CDR3 is TGTGCCAGCAGCTTAGGACCGACAGGGGGCCCCTACGAGCAGTACTTC. This codes for CASSLGPTGGPYEQYF. V is TRBV7-9 and J is TRBJ2-7; TRBD1 matches 10 bases. The germline V gene has CDR1 SEHNR and CDR2 FQNEAQ (reference sequence). Trimming cost V 1 base and J 2 bases; bases outside gene matches: 5. The CDR3 loop spans 16 amino acids.

The V and J genes are TRBV7-4 and TRBJ1-2; D remains ambiguous. With 2 bases removed from V and 6 bases from J, the gap between germline ends came to 13 bases. The CDR3 runs 14 residues. Germline CDR1 SGHVT, CDR2 SQSDAQ. The CDR3 loop is CASSLQVVEDGYTF. DNA for the CDR3: TGTGCCAGCAGCTTACAGGTCGTTGAGGATGGCTACACCTTC. Complete variable domain (other parts from reference TRBV7-4 and TRBJ1-2): GAGVSQSPRYKVAKRGRDVALRCDSISGHVTLYWYRQTLGQGSEVLTYSQSDAQRDKSGRPSGRFSAERPERSVSTLKIQRTEQGDSAVYLCASSLQVVEDGYTFGSGTRLTVV.

The V call is TRBV2, the J call TRBJ1-5; maybe TRBD1 (6 bases). There are 14 residues in the CDR3. Trimming shortened V by 8 bases and J by 3 bases, and 14 bases separated the two germline ends. CDR1 is SNHLY and CDR2 is FYNNEI in the germline V gene. This chain's CDR3 is CASGAGDNNQPQHF. For the CDR3, the DNA is TGTGCCAGCGGCGCGGGGGACAACAATCAGCCCCAGCATTTT.

This chain connects TRBV19 to TRBJ2-2; 9 positions agree with TRBD2. J gave up 4 bases and V 5 bases, and 8 bases lay outside the gene matches. CDR3 length: 16 residues. Per the germline V gene, CDR1 is LNHDA and CDR2 is SQIVND (reference sequence). The CDR3 DNA sequence: TGTGCCAGTAGTCAGGCGGGAGGGCTTCCCACCGGGGAGCTGTTTTTT. As protein: CASSQAGGLPTGELFF.

V gene TRBV15 combines with J gene TRBJ1-6; D call uncertain. V was shortened by 3 bases and J by 2 bases, with 5 bases between the two germline ends. This CDR3 has 14 amino acids. Germline V gene data show CDR1 as LNHNV and CDR2 as YYDKDF (reference sequence). The CDR3 loop reads CATSSDTYNSPLHF. DNA of the CDR3: TGTGCCACCAGCAGTGACACCTATAATTCACCCCTCCACTTT.

The V and J genes are TRBV15 and TRBJ1-1; 8 bases are a match to TRBD1. V lost 3 bases and J lost 4; bases outside the gene matches: 7. Germline CDR1 and CDR2: LNHNV and YYDKDF (reference sequence). The CDR3 consists of 15 residues. The CDR3 sequence: CATSRAGQGGTEAFF. The CDR3 bases are TGTGCCACCAGCAGGGCAGGACAGGGAGGCACTGAAGCTTTCTTT.

This clonotype appeared many times. The chain links TRBV19 to TRBJ1-6, with unresolved D. Trimming shortened V by 5 bases and J by 8 bases, and 16 bases separated the two germline ends. The germline V gene has CDR1 LNHDA and CDR2 SQIVND (reference sequence). The CDR3 extends over 15 amino acids. The DNA for the CDR3 is TGTGCCAGTAGTCCCCTGGGAAGTAGGGATTCACCCCTCCACTTT. It yields the protein CASSPLGSRDSPLHF.

On this clonotype: This clone may be a read error of a much larger clone one base away. This CDR3 is missing its conserved last phenylalanine or tryptophan, likely due to a read error. This chain uses TRBV2 with TRBJ1-1, with a tentative D call TRBD1 (6 bases). V was shortened by 2 bases and J by 0 bases, with 13 bases between the two germline ends. CDR1 SNHLY and CDR2 FYNNEI come from the germline V gene. The CDR3 loop spans 16 amino acids. The CDR3 DNA is TGTGCCAGCAGTGAATTCGGGGGGCGTTTGAACACTGAAGCTTTCCTT. This translates into CASSEFGGRLNTEAFL.

This clonotype was counted a single time. The rearrangement joins TRBV29-1 to TRBJ2-1, with D maybe TRBD2 (5 bases). The V end lost 7 bases, the J end lost 5 bases, and 15 bases lay between the germline ends. Germline values: CDR1 SQVTM, CDR2 ANQGSEA. CDR3 length: 13 amino acids. CDR3 sequence (DNA): TGCAGCGGGGCGGGTCCCGGTAACAATGAGCAGTTCTTC. It is translated as CSGAGPGNNEQFF.

This clonotype was counted at least ten times. The V and J genes are TRBV25-1 and TRBJ1-2, with D maybe TRBD1 (6 bases). CDR1 MGHDK and CDR2 SYGVNS come from the germline V gene. The CDR3 length is 14 residues. V lost 4 bases and J 8 bases, leaving 17 bases between the germline ends. The CDR3 loop is CASSGFSRGGGYTF. CDR3 sequence (DNA): TGTGCCAGCAGTGGATTCTCCAGGGGCGGCGGCTACACCTTC.

On this clonotype: Sequence at one end of the junction differs from germline and may be a read error. CDR3 residues: CASSQRFGWEAFF. The CDR3 DNA reads TGCGCCAGCAGCCAAAGGTTTGGCTGGGAAGCTTTCTTT. V and J are TRBV7-2 and TRBJ1-1; no reliable D call. The CDR3 spans 13 residues. Germline values: CDR1 SGHTA, CDR2 FQGNSA.

This clonotype was found once. The chain combines TRBV25-1 with TRBJ1-2; TRBD1 matches 7 bases. Germline assignment: CDR1 MGHDK and CDR2 SYGVNS. J gave up 7 bases and V 5 bases, and 13 bases lay outside the gene matches. The CDR3 has 15 residues. The CDR3 DNA is TGTGCCAGCAGTTTATCCGACAGGGCAGGGTCTGGCTACACCTTC. Its protein is CASSLSDRAGSGYTF.

J is TRBJ2-7 and V is TRBV12-3 or TRBV12-4; 9 nucleotides agree with TRBD1. The length of the CDR3 is 16 residues. V dropped 5 bases and J dropped 2; count of bases not matched to a gene: 10. CDR3 sequence (DNA): TGTGCCAGCAGTGATCCTTGGACAGGGGAGGCCTACGAGCAGTACTTC. Its protein product is CASSDPWTGEAYEQYF.